These T cell receptor beta chains were read from a single sample in a study of T cells in Graves' hyperthyroidism and ophthalmopathy. In TCRdb, the multiplex PCR reads were re-called with MiXCR into one record per CDR3 protein. The profile shows about 270,000 distinct CDR3 sequences, approximately 26% of them singletons. Material for sequencing was blood. The receptors come from a man in his forties with Graves' hyperthyroidism that later progressed to Graves' ophthalmopathy. CDR3s include the opening cysteine and the closing phenylalanine or tryptophan. The D gene is left open where the match is weak. The listing skips clone size in some rows; elsewhere it reads once, few, many or a size class.

j_call d_call clone_size v_call cdr3_aa cdr3_nt
TRBJ1-2 TRBD1 many TRBV30 CAWGRQGGYGYTF TGTGCCTGGGGCAGACAGGGTGGATATGGCTACACCTTC
TRBJ1-1 NA many TRBV10-3 CAIREGSVRITEAFF TGTGCCATCAGGGAAGGTAGTGTCCGGATCACTGAAGCTTTCTTT
TRBJ1-2 TRBD1 once TRBV6-2/TRBV6-3 CASSYSRDSPNYGYTF TGTGCCAGCAGTTACTCGAGGGACAGCCCTAACTATGGCTACACCTTC
TRBJ2-7 NA many TRBV29-1 CSVGGGSGVSYEQYF TGCAGCGTCGGGGGAGGTAGCGGAGTCTCCTACGAGCAGTACTTC
TRBJ2-7 TRBD2 NA TRBV6-1 CASSKSSGRAYEQYF TGTGCCAGCAGCAAATCTAGCGGGAGGGCCTACGAGCAGTACTTC
TRBJ2-5 NA many TRBV7-9 CASSNRLEQEETQYF TGTGCCAGCAGCAACAGACTAGAGCAAGAAGAGACCCAGTACTTC
TRBJ2-2 NA many TRBV24-1 CATSVSGAGYTGELFF TGTGCCACCAGTGTGTCTGGGGCAGGGTACACCGGGGAGCTGTTTTTT
TRBJ2-2 NA many TRBV4-1 CASSQYVSSTGELFF TGCGCCAGCAGCCAATATGTATCCAGCACCGGGGAGCTGTTTTTT
TRBJ1-2 NA many TRBV12-3/TRBV12-4 CASSLRDVGGYTF TGTGCCAGCAGTCTCCGGGACGTGGGTGGCTACACCTTC
TRBJ2-7 NA NA TRBV12-3/TRBV12-4 CASSSSGREQYF TGTGCCAGCAGCTCCTCTGGGCGGGAGCAGTACTTC
TRBJ2-5 NA NA TRBV12-3/TRBV12-4 CASSLAASGENF TGTGCCAGCAGTTTAGCGGCCTCGGGAGAAAACTTC
TRBJ1-5 TRBD1 NA TRBV20-1 CSARDGTGAVSNQPQHF TGCAGTGCTAGAGATGGAACAGGGGCTGTAAGCAATCAGCCCCAGCATTTT
TRBJ2-7 TRBD1 NA TRBV6-4 CASSHSGGSNEQYF TGTGCCAGCAGTCACTCAGGGGGTAGTAACGAGCAGTACTTC
TRBJ1-2 TRBD1 many TRBV6-1 CASSVMQGARVYGYTF TGTGCCAGCAGTGTGATGCAGGGGGCTCGGGTCTATGGCTACACCTTC
TRBJ1-3 NA many TRBV6-1 CANRPDNSGNTIYF TGTGCCAACCGCCCCGACAACTCTGGAAACACCATATATTTT
TRBJ2-2 NA NA TRBV30 CAWRQTGELFF TGTGCCTGGAGACAAACCGGGGAGCTGTTTTTT
TRBJ2-5 TRBD2 few TRBV18 CASRMGQTSRMYQETQYF TGTGCCAGCCGAATGGGCCAGACTAGCAGGATGTACCAAGAGACCCAGTACTTC
TRBJ1-1 NA many TRBV6-5 CASSWRGLFTEAFF TGTGCCAGCAGTTGGAGGGGGTTATTCACTGAAGCTTTCTTT
TRBJ2-5 NA NA TRBV5-1 CASAGGKETQYF TGCGCCAGCGCAGGGGGGAAGGAGACCCAGTACTTC
TRBJ2-4 NA NA TRBV7-2 CASRDSAKNIQYF TGTGCCAGCCGTGACAGCGCCAAAAACATTCAGTACTTC
TRBJ2-5 NA NA TRBV20-1 CSAAQETQYF TGCAGTGCTGCCCAAGAGACCCAGTACTTC
TRBJ2-4 NA NA TRBV28 CASSLGQGNGIQYF TGTGCCAGCAGTTTGGGGCAGGGGAACGGCATTCAGTACTTC
TRBJ1-1 NA many TRBV2 CASTFQQNTEAFF TGTGCCAGCACTTTTCAGCAGAACACTGAAGCTTTCTTT
TRBJ1-1 NA NA TRBV19 CASSARGRDTEAFF TGTGCCAGTAGTGCCCGTGGGCGGGACACTGAAGCTTTCTTT
TRBJ1-2 NA many TRBV19 CASSMGYGYTF TGTGCCAGTAGTATGGGCTATGGCTACACCTTC
TRBJ1-1 NA many TRBV24-1 CATSGRGMNTEAFF TGTGCCACCAGTGGAAGGGGCATGAACACTGAAGCTTTCTTT
TRBJ1-1 NA many TRBV25-1 CASSEGGGRAEAFF TGTGCCAGCAGTGAAGGGGGGGGGCGAGCTGAAGCTTTCTTT
TRBJ1-2 NA once TRBV28 CASSFYRVNYGYTF TGTGCCAGCAGTTTTTACAGGGTTAACTATGGCTACACCTTC
TRBJ2-2 NA few TRBV12-3/TRBV12-4 CASRVDLPGELFF TGTGCCAGCAGGGTGGATCTTCCCGGGGAGCTGTTTTTT
TRBJ1-1 NA few TRBV4-1 CASSQDSGEAFF TGCGCCAGCAGCCAAGATTCGGGGGAAGCTTTCTTT
TRBJ2-5 NA many TRBV27 CASSFQGPQETQYF TGTGCCAGCAGTTTCCAAGGACCTCAAGAGACCCAGTACTTC
TRBJ2-6 NA many TRBV28 CASSRPGHSSGANVLTF TGTGCCAGCAGTCGGCCGGGACACTCCTCTGGGGCCAACGTCCTGACTTTC
TRBJ1-1 NA NA TRBV4-2 CASSQGTDGTEAFF TGTGCCAGCAGCCAAGGAACAGATGGAACTGAAGCTTTCTTT
TRBJ2-5 NA few TRBV11-1 CASSLLGVAAETQYF TGTGCCAGCAGCTTGTTAGGGGTGGCGGCAGAGACCCAGTACTTC
TRBJ1-6 NA many TRBV6-5 CASSYDPHSNSPLHF TGTGCCAGCAGTTACGATCCCCATTCTAATTCACCCCTCCACTTT
TRBJ2-7 NA many TRBV2 CASREAPYEQYF TGTGCCAGCAGGGAGGCCCCTTACGAGCAGTACTTC
TRBJ2-2 NA few TRBV4-1 CASSHPKGDTGELFF TGCGCCAGCAGCCACCCCAAAGGAGACACCGGGGAGCTGTTTTTT
TRBJ1-5 NA many TRBV12-3/TRBV12-4 CASSLEGTIGNQPQHF TGTGCCAGCAGTTTAGAGGGGACAATAGGCAATCAGCCCCAGCATTTT
TRBJ2-2 NA NA TRBV28 CASSFRGVGNTGELFF TGTGCCAGCAGTTTCCGCGGGGTCGGTAACACCGGGGAGCTGTTTTTT
TRBJ2-5 NA many TRBV10-3 CAISEEQETQYF TGTGCCATCAGTGAAGAACAAGAGACCCAGTACTTC
TRBJ1-2 NA NA TRBV30 CAWGHRYGYTF TGTGCCTGGGGACACCGTTATGGCTACACCTTC
TRBJ2-7 TRBD2 many TRBV5-1 CASSPKTSGTLYEQYF TGCGCCAGCAGCCCTAAGACTAGCGGGACCCTCTACGAGCAGTACTTC
TRBJ2-7 TRBD1 once TRBV28 CASSPDRASQYF TGTGCCAGCAGCCCCGACAGGGCCTCGCAGTACTTC
TRBJ2-7 TRBD2 NA TRBV12-3/TRBV12-4 CASSIAGGPASYEQYF TGTGCCAGCAGTATTGCGGGAGGGCCCGCATCATACGAGCAGTACTTC
TRBJ1-1 NA many TRBV6-5 CASSYAWGGGNTEAFF TGTGCCAGCAGTTACGCCTGGGGCGGGGGGAACACTGAAGCTTTCTTT
TRBJ2-2 TRBD2 many TRBV7-3 CASSDLAENTGELFF TGTGCCAGCAGTGACCTAGCGGAGAACACCGGGGAGCTGTTTTTT